These 32 T cell receptor beta chains were all obtained from the same sample, sequenced in a study of cytomegalovirus exposure and HLA in healthy donors. PCR was performed using 60 Vbeta and 13 Jbeta primers. The table came from immunoSEQ multiplex PCR; TCRdb's copy has only in-frame clones and leaves some out. The sample shows some 220,000 clones, approximately 82% of them seen only once. Sequencing input: PBMCs. All receptors come from a woman between 35 and 50 years old in good health and CMV-seronegative.

The genes are TRBV9 and TRBJ1-2; TRBD1 is a possible D gene (6 bases). V dropped 4 bases and J dropped 14 bases, with 21 bases sitting between them. Germline CDR1 and CDR2: SGDLS and YYNGEE. The CDR3 extends over 13 amino acids. The CDR3 is CASSTMGQGYQTF. The CDR3 nucleotides read TGTGCCAGCAGCACGATGGGACAAGGGTATCAAACCTTC.

This chain uses TRBV29-1 with TRBJ1-1; no definite D call. CDR3 size: 13 residues. Trimming left V 2 bases short and J 7 bases short, with 14 bases between. Germline V lookup: CDR1 SQVTM, CDR2 ANQGSEA. This CDR3 is CSVEFTGGLEAFF. The CDR3 DNA is TGCAGCGTTGAATTTACTGGCGGACTTGAAGCTTTCTTT.

J is TRBJ1-2 and V is TRBV19; 9 bases are shared with TRBD1. The CDR3 totals 13 residues. Germline values: CDR1 LNHDA, CDR2 SQIVND (reference sequence). The ends lost 5 bases at V and 8 bases at J; junction bases unmatched: 6. The CDR3 here is CASSPGQGLGYTF. The CDR3 nucleotides read TGTGCCAGTAGTCCGGGACAGGGTCTCGGCTACACCTTC.

This clone was seen a few times. The chain recombines TRBV4-3 with TRBJ2-1, with 9 bases identical to TRBD2. The CDR3 covers 17 residues. V was clipped by 1 base and J by 6 bases; unmatched bases: 10. Germline V gives CDR1 LGHNA, CDR2 YSLEER. The CDR3 sequence is CASSQVEWRGGTNEQFF. The CDR3 DNA reads as TGCGCCAGCAGCCAAGTTGAATGGCGGGGGGGAACCAATGAGCAGTTCTTC.

This clone turned up a few times. This chain connects TRBV5-1 to TRBJ1-2; 7 positions agree with TRBD1. Germline V gene lookup returns CDR1 SGHRS and CDR2 YFSETQ. The CDR3 consists of 14 residues. Trimming removed 4 bases from V and 8 bases from J; junction bases left unmatched: 11. CDR3 nucleotide sequence: TGCGCCAGCAGCACCGGGACAGCCTATGGGGGCTACACCTTC. This translates into CASSTGTAYGGYTF.

The chain is built from TRBV2 and TRBJ2-1; 9 bases are a match to TRBD1. The CDR3 consists of 14 residues. The germline gives CDR1 SNHLY, CDR2 FYNNEI. The V and J ends lost 6 bases and 9 bases, in that order; junction bases with no gene match: 9. The CDR3 DNA sequence: TGTGCCAGCAGCGTGGACAGGGGATGGGGTGAGCAGTTCTTC. Residues: CASSVDRGWGEQFF.

The rearrangement links TRBV10-1 to TRBJ2-1; no clear D gene. The germline V and J ends were trimmed by 7 bases and 6 bases, with 10 bases remaining between them. This CDR3 has 12 amino acids. Germline CDR1 reads WNHNN; CDR2 reads SYGVQD (reference sequence). In DNA, the CDR3 is TGCGCCAGCAACAGCAGGTCCAATGAGCAGTTCTTC. Residues: CASNSRSNEQFF.

The rearrangement uses TRBV5-4 and TRBJ2-1, with D possibly being TRBD2 (7 bases). Trimming cost V 0 bases and J 3 bases, with 13 bases left between them. The CDR3 runs 16 residues. The germline V gene encodes CDR1 SGHNT and CDR2 YYREEE (reference sequence). CDR3 in DNA: TGTGCCAGCAGCTTGGTGAGGGGGGGGTTCTACAATGAGCAGTTCTTC. Translated, it gives CASSLVRGGFYNEQFF.

The chain carries TRBV2 and TRBJ2-3, with 7 bases identical to TRBD2. Germline CDR1 reads SNHLY; CDR2 reads FYNNEI. This CDR3 has 13 amino acids. V shed 6 bases and J 5 bases; nucleotides not matched to a gene: 5. CDR3 in amino acids: CASRWGRVDTQYF. The CDR3 DNA reads as TGTGCCAGCAGGTGGGGGAGGGTAGATACGCAGTATTTT.

In nucleotides, the CDR3 is TGTGCCAGCTTCGGGGGGGCTATTTCTGAGCAGTTCTTC. Its translation: CASFGGAISEQFF. The gene calls are TRBV18 and TRBJ2-1; TRBD2 agrees at 8 bases. CDR1 is KGHSH, CDR2 LQKENI, per germline. J lost 9 bases, V lost 7 bases, and 8 bases had no gene match. CDR3 length: 13 amino acids.

The count of this clone is one. This chain uses TRBV30 with TRBJ1-2, with D maybe TRBD1 (6 bases). Germline CDR1 is GTSNPN and CDR2 is SVGIG (reference sequence). Deletions cut 5 bases from V and 7 bases from J, with 20 bases between. The CDR3 spans 14 residues. CDR3 region: CAWAALRTVGGYTF. DNA of the CDR3: TGTGCCTGGGCCGCCCTACGGACAGTTGGTGGCTACACCTTC.

The V call is TRBV7-3, the J call TRBJ2-2, with a possible D match to TRBD2 (6 bases). CDR3 length: 16 residues. Deletions cut 5 bases from V and 0 bases from J, with 13 bases between. Germline CDR1 and CDR2: SGHTA and FQGTGA. CDR3 coding DNA: TGTGCCAGCAGCCGCCGGGGGACGACGAACACCGGGGAGCTGTTTTTT. It translates to CASSRRGTTNTGELFF.

The chain links TRBV18 to TRBJ2-2; TRBD2 matches at 9 bases. Trimming removed 3 bases from V and 1 base from J; junction bases left unmatched: 9. Germline V gene data show CDR1 as KGHSH and CDR2 as LQKENI. This CDR3 region has 18 residues. The CDR3 is CASSPRTGSGGNTGELFF. CDR3 coding DNA: TGTGCCAGCTCACCCCGGACTGGTAGCGGGGGGAACACCGGGGAGCTGTTTTTT. Full variable domain (rest looked up from reference TRBV18 and TRBJ2-2): NAGVMQNPRHLVRRRGQEARLRCSPMKGHSHVYWYRQLPEEGLKFMVYLQKENIIDESGMPKERFSAEFPKEGPSILRIQQVVRGDSAAYFCASSPRTGSGGNTGELFFGEGSRLTVL.

J is TRBJ2-7 and V is TRBV4-1; 8 nucleotides agree with TRBD1. Per the germline V gene, CDR1 is MGHRA and CDR2 is YSYEKL. The V and J ends lost 1 base and 3 bases, in that order; junction bases with no gene match: 2. The CDR3 consists of 14 residues. The CDR3 spells CASSQADRDYEQYF. The CDR3 DNA reads TGCGCCAGCAGCCAAGCGGACAGGGACTACGAGCAGTACTTC.

The chain uses TRBV6-5 and TRBJ1-1; no clear D. The CDR3 is 12 amino acids. With 0 bases removed from V and 7 bases from J, the gap between germline ends came to 6 bases. The germline gives CDR1 MNHEY, CDR2 SVGAGI. The CDR3 nucleotides read TGTGCCAGCAGTTACTCCCGGGGTGAAGCTTTCTTT. Translated: CASSYSRGEAFF.

CDR3 nucleotide sequence: TGTGCCAGCAGCGCAGGGGCGACCGACTATGGCTACACCTTC. Translation gives CASSAGATDYGYTF. The chain has TRBV9 and TRBJ1-2, with D tentatively TRBD1 (6 bases). CDR1 SGDLS and CDR2 YYNGEE come from the germline V gene. V was shortened by 3 bases and J by 3 bases, with 12 bases between the two germline ends. The CDR3 is 14 residues long.

The J gene is TRBJ1-1, the V gene TRBV5-1; D gene uncertain. There are 12 residues in the CDR3. V was shortened by 2 bases and J by 3 bases, with 5 bases between the two germline ends. The germline CDR1 and CDR2 sequences are SGHRS and YFSETQ. This CDR3 is CASSLSDTEAFF. The CDR3 nucleotides read TGCGCCAGCAGCTTATCGGACACTGAAGCTTTCTTT. The whole variable domain, remainder taken from reference TRBV5-1 and TRBJ1-1, is KAGVTQTPRYLIKTRGQQVTLSCSPISGHRSVSWYQQTPGQGLQFLFEYFSETQRNKGNFPGRFSGRQFSNSRSEMNVSTLELGDSALYLCASSLSDTEAFFGQGTRLTVV.

The gene calls are TRBV21-1 and TRBJ1-1; TRBD1 was called by the table and not checked on the DNA. TRBV21-1 is a pseudogene. The CDR3 is 13 amino acids. The CDR3 nucleotides read TGTGCCAGCAGCCTCCCCAAACGGACAGAAGCTTTCTTT. Amino acid sequence: CASSLPKRTEAFF.

The J gene is TRBJ2-1, the V gene TRBV4-2, with D perhaps matching TRBD2 (6 bases). In germline, CDR1 is LGHNA, CDR2 YNFKEQ. Trimming removed 10 bases at V and 6 bases at J, with 19 bases between. The length of the CDR3 is 14 residues. CDR3 in amino acids: CATNTGGELNEQFF. CDR3 nucleotide sequence: TGTGCCACCAATACGGGCGGGGAACTCAATGAGCAGTTCTTC.

J is TRBJ2-1 and V is TRBV6-1; 7 nucleotides agree with TRBD2. Germline V gene sequence: CDR1 MNHNS, CDR2 SASEGT. This CDR3 is built from 13 residues. V lost 7 bases, J lost 9 bases, and 9 bases stayed unmatched. DNA for the CDR3: TGTGCCAGCAAGGGAAGGTGGGGGGGTGAGCAGTTCTTC. Its translation is CASKGRWGGEQFF.

V and J are TRBV2 and TRBJ1-2, with D unresolved. This CDR3 spans 13 amino acids. Looked up from germline, CDR1 is SNHLY and CDR2 is FYNNEI. V lost 3 bases and J 2 bases, leaving 7 bases between the germline ends. CDR3 sequence (DNA): TGTGCCAGCAGTGAGACATTGAACTATGGCTACACCTTC. Its translation is CASSETLNYGYTF.

Comments on this clone: Mismatch with germline at one junction end may stem from a read error. V gene TRBV7-7 combines with J gene TRBJ2-1; maybe TRBD2 (5 bases). The germline V gene has CDR1 SSHAT and CDR2 FNYEAQ (reference sequence). There are 15 residues in the CDR3. CDR3 sequence reads: CASSRTLLSYNEQFF. The CDR3 DNA sequence: TGTGCTAGCAGCCGGACTCTCCTATCCTACAATGAGCAGTTCTTC.

The rearrangement uses TRBV10-2 and TRBJ1-2, with 8 bases fitting TRBD1. V lost 6 bases, J lost 0 bases, and 6 bases stayed unmatched. Germline CDR1 and CDR2: WSHSY and SAAADI. The CDR3 has 15 residues. CDR3 coding DNA: TGCGCCAGCAGCCAGGACAGGGACGCTAACTATGGCTACACCTTC. It specifies CASSQDRDANYGYTF.

This clone was recorded only once. The J gene is TRBJ1-2, the V gene TRBV19; 8 bases map to TRBD1. V was clipped by 5 bases and J by 2 bases; unmatched bases: 7. CDR1 is LNHDA, CDR2 SQIVND, per germline (reference sequence). The length of the CDR3 is 15 residues. The DNA of the CDR3 is TGTGCCAGTAGTCTCCGGACAGGGCAAAACTATGGCTACACCTTC. It translates to CASSLRTGQNYGYTF.

This clone was seen only once. The V and J genes are TRBV5-6 and TRBJ1-1; D perhaps matches TRBD1 (6 bases). Germline lookup yields CDR1 SGHDT and CDR2 YYEEEE. This CDR3 spans 14 amino acids. V lost 0 bases and J 1 base, leaving 7 bases between the germline ends. The DNA for the CDR3 is TGTGCCAGCAGCTTGGCCAGGGGGAACACTGAAGCTTTCTTT. Translation: CASSLARGNTEAFF.

This clone occurred once. The genes are TRBV7-2 and TRBJ1-2; a possible D gene is TRBD1 (6 bases). This CDR3 comprises 15 residues. V was pared by 5 bases and J by 7 bases, with 20 bases between. Germline V gene lookup returns CDR1 SGHTA and CDR2 FQGNSA. CDR3 loop: CASSLLIGGEGGYTF. The CDR3 coding sequence is TGTGCCAGCAGCCTACTAATAGGGGGGGAGGGTGGCTACACCTTC.

This clone has a single count. The gene calls are TRBV7-9 and TRBJ1-2; possibly TRBD1 for D (5 bases). V was trimmed by 5 bases and J by 4 bases, leaving 14 bases between them. Germline V CDR1 and CDR2: SEHNR, FQNEAQ (reference sequence). The CDR3 length is 14 residues. CDR3 protein: CASSGSRQLYGYTF. The CDR3 region has the DNA TGTGCCAGCAGCGGAAGCCGACAGCTCTATGGCTACACCTTC.

The chain has TRBV2 and TRBJ2-7; perhaps TRBD1 as D (6 bases). The CDR3 runs to 14 residues. V dropped 6 bases and J dropped 0 bases, with 12 bases sitting between them. Germline V gene lookup returns CDR1 SNHLY and CDR2 FYNNEI. CDR3 nucleotide sequence: TGTGCCAGCAGCCCAGACAGGCCCTCCTACGAGCAGTACTTC. It yields the protein CASSPDRPSYEQYF.

This clone was detected only a few times. The genes are TRBV10-3 and TRBJ1-4; TRBD1 matches at 7 bases. With 4 bases clipped from V and 5 bases from J, the junction kept 7 bases outside the gene matches. Germline V gene sequence: CDR1 ENHRY, CDR2 SYGVKD. CDR3 length: 15 amino acids. The chain's CDR3 is CAISADRDSNEKLFF. CDR3 sequence (DNA): TGTGCCATCAGTGCCGACCGGGACAGCAATGAAAAACTGTTTTTT.

The count of this clone is one. The V gene is TRBV5-1, the J gene TRBJ2-1; 8 positions match TRBD2. The CDR3 runs 14 residues. Germline V gene data show CDR1 as SGHRS and CDR2 as YFSETQ. Trimming removed 0 bases from V and 5 bases from J; junction bases left unmatched: 1. CDR3 DNA sequence: TGCGCCAGCAGCTTGGTAGCGGGGAACAATGAGCAGTTCTTC. It is translated as CASSLVAGNNEQFF.

The chain has TRBV18 and TRBJ1-4; TRBD1 is a possible D gene (5 bases). Germline lookup yields CDR1 KGHSH and CDR2 LQKENI. The ends were cut back, 5 bases at V and 2 bases at J, with 12 bases in the middle. This CDR3 is 15 amino acids long. This chain's CDR3 is CASSSFGGTNEKLFF. CDR3 bases: TGTGCCAGCTCATCCTTCGGGGGGACTAATGAAAAACTGTTTTTT.

This clone has just one count. The chain has TRBV28 and TRBJ1-2, with a weak D call TRBD1 (6 bases). The V end lost 4 bases, the J end lost 5 bases, and 17 bases lay between the germline ends. CDR1 and CDR2 (germline): MDHEN, SYDVKM. The CDR3 has 15 residues. The CDR3 loop is CASSSTTGPKYGYTF. CDR3 sequence (DNA): TGTGCCAGCAGTTCGACGACAGGTCCGAAATATGGCTACACCTTC.